This T cell receptor beta chain is from a study of post-analysis software for immune sequencing data. Turning to the study itself: As for disease course, relapsing-remitting, secondary progressive and progressive-relapsing multiple sclerosis were all included.

Whole-study results and caveats: Multiple sclerosis was associated with a significant reduction in normalized Chao1 diversity relative to controls. The study found TRBV5-6, TRBV5-1 and TRBV20-1 among a handful of TRBV segments more frequent in patients than controls. Batch-matched samples strongly co-clustered by F measure.

Unique-molecular-identifier-tagged TCR beta cDNA libraries were used. TCRdb independently ran MiXCR on the PCR reads; one entry per CDR3 protein. The repertoire holds about 800,000 distinct CDR3 sequences, with just under 30% as singletons. Notes on this clonotype: The target antigen is unknown.

Germline CDR1 is SQVTM and CDR2 is ANQGSEA. CDR3 length: 15 amino acids. V was clipped by 5 bases and J by 4 bases; unmatched bases: 10. Sample: blood. The sequence was obtained from a girl aged 10-17 years with multiple sclerosis. The chain joins TRBV29-1 to TRBJ2-3; 9 bases fit TRBD2. The chain's CDR3 is CSVSSGGRGADTQYF. CDR3 in DNA: TGCAGCGTTTCGAGCGGGGGGCGCGGGGCAGATACGCAGTATTTT.